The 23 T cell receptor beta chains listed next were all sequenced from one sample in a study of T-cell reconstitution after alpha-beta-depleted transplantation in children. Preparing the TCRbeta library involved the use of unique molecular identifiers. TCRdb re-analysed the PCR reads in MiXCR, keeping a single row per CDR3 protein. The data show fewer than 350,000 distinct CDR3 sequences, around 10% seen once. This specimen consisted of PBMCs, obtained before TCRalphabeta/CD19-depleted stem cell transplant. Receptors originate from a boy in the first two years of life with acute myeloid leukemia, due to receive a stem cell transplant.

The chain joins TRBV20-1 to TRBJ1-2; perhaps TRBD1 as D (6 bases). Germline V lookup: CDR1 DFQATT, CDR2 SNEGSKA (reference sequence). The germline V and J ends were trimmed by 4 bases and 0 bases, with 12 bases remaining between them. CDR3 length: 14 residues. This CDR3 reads CSANGRGPNYGYTF. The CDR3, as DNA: TGCAGTGCTAACGGACGGGGGCCTAACTATGGCTACACCTTC.

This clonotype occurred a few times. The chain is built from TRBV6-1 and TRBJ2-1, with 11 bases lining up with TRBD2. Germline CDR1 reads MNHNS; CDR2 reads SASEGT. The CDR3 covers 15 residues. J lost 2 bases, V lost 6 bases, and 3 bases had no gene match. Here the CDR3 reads CASRLAGDAYNEQFF. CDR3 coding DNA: TGTGCCAGCAGACTAGCGGGAGACGCCTACAATGAGCAGTTCTTC.

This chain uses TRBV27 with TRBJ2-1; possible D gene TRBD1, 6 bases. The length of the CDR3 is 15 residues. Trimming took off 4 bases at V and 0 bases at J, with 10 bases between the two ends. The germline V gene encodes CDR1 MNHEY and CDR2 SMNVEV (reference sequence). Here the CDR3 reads CASSWTVVSYNEQFF. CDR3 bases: TGTGCCAGCAGTTGGACAGTAGTCTCCTACAATGAGCAGTTCTTC.

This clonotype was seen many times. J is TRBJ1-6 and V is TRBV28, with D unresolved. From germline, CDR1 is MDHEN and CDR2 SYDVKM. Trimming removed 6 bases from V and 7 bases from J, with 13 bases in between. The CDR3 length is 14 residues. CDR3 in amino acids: CASRRRRENSPLHF. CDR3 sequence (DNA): TGTGCCAGCAGGAGAAGACGGGAAAATTCACCCCTCCACTTT.

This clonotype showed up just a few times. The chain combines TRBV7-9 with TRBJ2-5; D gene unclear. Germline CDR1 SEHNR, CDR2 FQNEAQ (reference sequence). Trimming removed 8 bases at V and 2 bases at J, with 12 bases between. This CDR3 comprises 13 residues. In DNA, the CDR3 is TGTGCCAGCTGCCCGCGATCGCAAGAGACCCAGTACTTC. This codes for CASCPRSQETQYF. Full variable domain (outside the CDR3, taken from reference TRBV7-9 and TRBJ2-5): DTGVSQNPRHKITKRGQNVTFRCDPISEHNRLYWYRQTLGQGPEFLTYFQNEAQLEKSRLLSDRFSAERPKGSFSTLEIQRTEQGDSAMYLCASCPRSQETQYFGPGTRLLVL.

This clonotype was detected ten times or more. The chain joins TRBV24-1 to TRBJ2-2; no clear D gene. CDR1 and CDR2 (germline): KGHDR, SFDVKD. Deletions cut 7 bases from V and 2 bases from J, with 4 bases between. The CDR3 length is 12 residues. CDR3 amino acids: CATRGNTGELFF. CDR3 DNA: TGTGCCACCAGGGGTAACACCGGGGAGCTGTTTTTT.

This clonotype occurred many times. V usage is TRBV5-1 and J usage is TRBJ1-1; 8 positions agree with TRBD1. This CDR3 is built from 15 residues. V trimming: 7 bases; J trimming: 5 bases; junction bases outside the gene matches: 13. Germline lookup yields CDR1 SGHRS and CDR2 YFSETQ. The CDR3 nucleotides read TGCGCCAGCTCCAGGGGGCGGATTAAGGAAACTGAAGCTTTCTTT. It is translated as CASSRGRIKETEAFF.

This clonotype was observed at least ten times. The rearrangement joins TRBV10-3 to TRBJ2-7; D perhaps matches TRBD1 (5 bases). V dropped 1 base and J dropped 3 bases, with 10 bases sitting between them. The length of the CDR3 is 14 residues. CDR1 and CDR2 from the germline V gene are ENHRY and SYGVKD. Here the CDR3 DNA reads TGTGCCATCAGTGAGTACGACAGAAACTACGAGCAGTACTTC. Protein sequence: CAISEYDRNYEQYF.

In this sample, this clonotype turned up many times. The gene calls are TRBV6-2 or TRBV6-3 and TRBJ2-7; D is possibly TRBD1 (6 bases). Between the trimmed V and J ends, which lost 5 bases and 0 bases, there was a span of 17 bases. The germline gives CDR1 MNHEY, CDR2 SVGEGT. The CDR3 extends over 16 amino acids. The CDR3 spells CASSPPVRGLSYEQYF. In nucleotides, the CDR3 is TGTGCCAGCAGTCCCCCGGTCAGGGGCCTCTCCTACGAGCAGTACTTC.

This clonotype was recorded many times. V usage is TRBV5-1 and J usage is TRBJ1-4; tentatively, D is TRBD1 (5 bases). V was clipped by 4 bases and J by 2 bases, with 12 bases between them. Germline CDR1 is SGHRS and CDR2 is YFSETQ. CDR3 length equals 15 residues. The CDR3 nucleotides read TGCGCCAGCAGCCCCGGGGGGTGGACTAATGAAAAACTGTTTTTT. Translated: CASSPGGWTNEKLFF.

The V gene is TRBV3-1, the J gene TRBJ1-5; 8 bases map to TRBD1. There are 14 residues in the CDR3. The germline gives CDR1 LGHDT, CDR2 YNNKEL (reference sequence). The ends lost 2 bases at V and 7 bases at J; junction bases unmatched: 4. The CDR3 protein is CASSQRTGTQPQHF. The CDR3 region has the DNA TGTGCCAGCAGCCAAAGGACAGGGACGCAGCCCCAGCATTTT.

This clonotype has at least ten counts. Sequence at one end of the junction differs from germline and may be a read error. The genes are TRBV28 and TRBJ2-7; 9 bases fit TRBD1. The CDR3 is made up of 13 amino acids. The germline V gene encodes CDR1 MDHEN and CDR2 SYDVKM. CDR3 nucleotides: TGTGCCAGCACTTTAACGGACAGGGGCGAGCAGTACTTC. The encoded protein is CASTLTDRGEQYF.

CDR3 nucleotides: TGTGCCAGCAGCTTATCGAGGATGAATTCACCCCTCCACTTT. Translating it yields CASSLSRMNSPLHF. The chain is built from TRBV7-3 and TRBJ1-6; D gene uncertain. This CDR3 spans 14 amino acids. Trimming pared 2 bases from V and 7 bases from J, leaving 9 bases between. CDR1 SGHTA and CDR2 FQGTGA come from the germline V gene.

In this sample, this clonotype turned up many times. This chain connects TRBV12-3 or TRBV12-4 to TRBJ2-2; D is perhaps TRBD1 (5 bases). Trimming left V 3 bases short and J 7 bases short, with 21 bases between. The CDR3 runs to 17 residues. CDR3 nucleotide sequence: TGTGCCAGCAGTTTCGACACGGTTTGGGGCAACGACGGGGAGCTGTTTTTT. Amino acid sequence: CASSFDTVWGNDGELFF.

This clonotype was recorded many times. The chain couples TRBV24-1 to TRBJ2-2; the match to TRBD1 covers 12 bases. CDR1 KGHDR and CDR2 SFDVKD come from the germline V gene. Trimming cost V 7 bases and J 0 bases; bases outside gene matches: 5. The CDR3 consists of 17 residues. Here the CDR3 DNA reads TGTGCCACCAGCCCCGGGACAGGGGGCTCGAACACCGGGGAGCTGTTTTTT. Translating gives CATSPGTGGSNTGELFF.

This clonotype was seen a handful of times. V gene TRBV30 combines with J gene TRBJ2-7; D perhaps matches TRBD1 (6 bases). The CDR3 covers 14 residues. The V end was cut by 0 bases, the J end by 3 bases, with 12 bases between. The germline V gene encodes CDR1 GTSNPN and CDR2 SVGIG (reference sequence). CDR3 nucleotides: TGTGCCTGGAGTGTGGGGACGACAGGCTACGAGCAGTACTTC. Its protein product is CAWSVGTTGYEQYF.

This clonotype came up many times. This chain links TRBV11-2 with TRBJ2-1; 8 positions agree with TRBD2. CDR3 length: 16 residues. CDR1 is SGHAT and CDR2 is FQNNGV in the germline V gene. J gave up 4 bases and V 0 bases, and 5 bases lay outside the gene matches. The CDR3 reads CASSLESSGRYNEQFF. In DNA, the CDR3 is TGTGCCAGCAGCTTAGAGTCTAGCGGGCGTTACAATGAGCAGTTCTTC.

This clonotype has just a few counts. The CDR3 loop is CAWSGPLVEQFF. In nucleotides, the CDR3 is TGTGCCTGGAGTGGTCCCTTGGTGGAGCAGTTCTTC. This rearrangement joins TRBV30 to TRBJ2-1; D gene unclear. The germline V and J ends were trimmed by 1 base and 10 bases, with 11 bases remaining between them. The CDR3 runs to 12 residues. Germline V gene data show CDR1 as GTSNPN and CDR2 as SVGIG (reference sequence).

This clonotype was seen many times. This CDR3 is CSAGVNTQYF. The CDR3 DNA is TGCAGCGCTGGGGTAAATACGCAGTATTTT. J is TRBJ2-3 and V is TRBV29-1, with D unclear. There are 10 residues in the CDR3. Trimming removed 7 bases from V and 7 bases from J, with 9 bases in between. The V gene's germline CDR1 is SQVTM and CDR2 ANQGSEA.

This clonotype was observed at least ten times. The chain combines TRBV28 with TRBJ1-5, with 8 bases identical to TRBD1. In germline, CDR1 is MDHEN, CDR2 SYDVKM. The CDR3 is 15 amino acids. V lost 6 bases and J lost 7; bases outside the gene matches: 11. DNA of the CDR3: TGTGCCAGCAGCAATAGACAGGGGCGAGGGCAGCCCCAGCATTTT. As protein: CASSNRQGRGQPQHF.

The CDR3 sequence: CASSLETGRYEQYF. CDR3 coding DNA: TGTGCCAGCAGTTTAGAAACAGGGCGCTACGAGCAGTACTTC. The chain employs TRBV12-3 or TRBV12-4 and TRBJ2-7; D is possibly TRBD1 (6 bases). The V end lost 1 base, the J end lost 3 bases, and 10 bases lay between the germline ends. The CDR3 runs to 14 residues.

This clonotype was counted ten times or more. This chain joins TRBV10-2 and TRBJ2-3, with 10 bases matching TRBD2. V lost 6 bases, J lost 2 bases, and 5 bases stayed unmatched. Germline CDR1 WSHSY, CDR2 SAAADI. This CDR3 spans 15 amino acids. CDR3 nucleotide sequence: TGCGCCAGCAGCGCCGGGACTAGCGTCACAGATACGCAGTATTTT. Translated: CASSAGTSVTDTQYF.

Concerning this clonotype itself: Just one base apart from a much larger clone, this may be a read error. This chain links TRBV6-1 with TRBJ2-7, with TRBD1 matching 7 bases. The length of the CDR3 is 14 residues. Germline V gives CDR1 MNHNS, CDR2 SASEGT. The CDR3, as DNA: TGTGCCAGCAGCGACAGGGTCAATAAGTACGAGCAGTGCTTC. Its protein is CASSDRVNKYEQCF.